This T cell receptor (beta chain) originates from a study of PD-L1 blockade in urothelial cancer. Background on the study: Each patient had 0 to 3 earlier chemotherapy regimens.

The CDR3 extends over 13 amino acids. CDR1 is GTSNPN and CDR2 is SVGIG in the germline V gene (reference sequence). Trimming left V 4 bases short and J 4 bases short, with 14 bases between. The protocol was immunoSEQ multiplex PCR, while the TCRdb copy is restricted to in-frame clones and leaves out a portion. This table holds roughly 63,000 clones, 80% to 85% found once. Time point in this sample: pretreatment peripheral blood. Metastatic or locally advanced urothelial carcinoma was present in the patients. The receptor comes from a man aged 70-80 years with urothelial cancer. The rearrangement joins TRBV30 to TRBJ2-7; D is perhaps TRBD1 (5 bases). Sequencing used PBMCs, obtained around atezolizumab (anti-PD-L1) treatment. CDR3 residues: CAWTRAGTYEQYF. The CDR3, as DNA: TGTGCCTGGACCAGGGCAGGAACGTACGAGCAGTACTTC.